This T cell receptor (beta chain) was identified during a study of T-cell reconstitution after alpha-beta-depleted transplantation in children. The CDR3 runs 15 residues. The V end lost 5 bases, the J end lost 6 bases, and 17 bases lay between the germline ends. It was with unique molecular identifiers that the TCRbeta library was prepared. TCRdb re-called the PCR reads with MiXCR, one entry per CDR3 protein. The table records 400,000 to 450,000 distinct CDR3 sequences, about 40% of them present only once. Study-level findings and limits: The origin of high day-60 TCRbeta diversity in some patients lay in surviving recipient T cells and thymic progenitors.

This clonotype occurred many times. Its antigen is as yet unknown. The source of this sequence is a girl aged 2-9 years with aplastic anemia, due to receive a stem cell transplant. The chain employs TRBV12-3 or TRBV12-4 and TRBJ1-5; D may be TRBD1 (5 bases). The specimen comprised PBMCs, sampled before TCRalphabeta/CD19-depleted stem cell transplant. This chain's CDR3 is CASSIHGGNSQPQHF. Written as DNA, the CDR3 is TGTGCCAGCAGTATTCACGGGGGTAATAGTCAGCCCCAGCATTTT.